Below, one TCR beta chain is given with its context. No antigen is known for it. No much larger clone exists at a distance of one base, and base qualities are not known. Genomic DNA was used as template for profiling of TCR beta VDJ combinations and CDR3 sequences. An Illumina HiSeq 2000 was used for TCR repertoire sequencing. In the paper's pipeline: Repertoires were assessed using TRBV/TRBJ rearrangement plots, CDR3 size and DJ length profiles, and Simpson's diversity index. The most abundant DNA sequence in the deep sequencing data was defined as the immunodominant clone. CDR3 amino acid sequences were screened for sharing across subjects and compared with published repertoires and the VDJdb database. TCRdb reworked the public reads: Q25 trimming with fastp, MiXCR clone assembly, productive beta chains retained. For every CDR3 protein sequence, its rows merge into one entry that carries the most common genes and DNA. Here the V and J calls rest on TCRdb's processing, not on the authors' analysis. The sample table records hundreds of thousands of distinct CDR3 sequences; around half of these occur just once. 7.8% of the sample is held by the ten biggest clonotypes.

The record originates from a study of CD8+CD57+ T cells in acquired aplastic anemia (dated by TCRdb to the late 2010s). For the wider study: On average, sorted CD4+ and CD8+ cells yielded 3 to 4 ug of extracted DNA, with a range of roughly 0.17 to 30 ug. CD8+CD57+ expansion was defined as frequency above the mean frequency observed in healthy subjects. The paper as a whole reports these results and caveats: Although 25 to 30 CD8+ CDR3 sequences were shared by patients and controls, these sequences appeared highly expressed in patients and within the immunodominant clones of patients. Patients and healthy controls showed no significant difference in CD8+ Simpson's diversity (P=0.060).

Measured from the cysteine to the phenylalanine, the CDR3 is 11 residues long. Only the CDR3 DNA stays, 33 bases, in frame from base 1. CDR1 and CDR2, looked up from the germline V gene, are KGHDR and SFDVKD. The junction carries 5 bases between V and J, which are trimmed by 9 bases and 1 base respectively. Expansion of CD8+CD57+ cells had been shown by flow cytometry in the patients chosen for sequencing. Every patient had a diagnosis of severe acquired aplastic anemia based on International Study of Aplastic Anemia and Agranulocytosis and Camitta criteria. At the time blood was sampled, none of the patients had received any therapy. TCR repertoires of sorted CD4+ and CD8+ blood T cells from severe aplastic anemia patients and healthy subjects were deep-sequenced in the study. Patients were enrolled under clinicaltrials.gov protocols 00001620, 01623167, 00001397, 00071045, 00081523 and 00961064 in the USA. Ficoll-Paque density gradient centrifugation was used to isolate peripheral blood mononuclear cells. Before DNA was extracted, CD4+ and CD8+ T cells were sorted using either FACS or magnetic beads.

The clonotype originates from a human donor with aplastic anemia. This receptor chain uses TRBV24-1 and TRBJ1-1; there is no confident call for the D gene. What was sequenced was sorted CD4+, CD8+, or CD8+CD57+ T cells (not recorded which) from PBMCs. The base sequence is TGTGCCACCTCACAGAACACTGAAGCTTTCTTT. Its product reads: CATSQNTEAFF.